A single sample is the source of the 7 T cell receptor beta chains below, sequenced in a study of T cells after yellow fever vaccination. TCRdb ran MiXCR on the 5' RACE reads and lists one entry per CDR3 protein. Found here are a few hundred thousand distinct CDR3 sequences, less than 20% of them singletons; the top ten hold around a sixth. Sample: PBMCs, taken 4 to 5 days after the first yellow fever vaccination. Every receptor here comes from a man younger than 35 who received the YFV17D yellow fever vaccine.

The chain combines TRBV19 with TRBJ1-5; D gene uncertain. The CDR3 runs to 15 residues. Germline V gene data show CDR1 as LNHDA and CDR2 as SQIVND (reference sequence). Trimming stripped 0 bases from V and 3 bases from J, with 9 bases between. CDR3 DNA sequence: TGTGCCAGTAGTATAGATGGCAGGTTCAATCAGCCCCAGCATTTT. As protein: CASSIDGRFNQPQHF.

This chain connects TRBV5-6 to TRBJ2-5; no firm D call. In germline, CDR1 is SGHDT, CDR2 YYEEEE. CDR3 length: 13 amino acids. V was clipped by 2 bases and J by 5 bases, with 10 bases between them. In DNA, the CDR3 is TGTGCCAGCAGCTTTCTCAGCGTCGAGACCCAGTACTTC. Translating it yields CASSFLSVETQYF.

The table lists this clonotype with a few counts. A read error is likely, as this CDR3 ends without the conserved phenylalanine or tryptophan. No DNA is shown, since the ends of the CDR3 on it are uncertain; the CDR3 is the one TCRdb lists. V is TRBV11-2 and J is TRBJ2-3; the D call in the table, TRBD1, was not verified against the DNA. Termini included, the CDR3 measures 12 amino acids. Germline values: CDR1 SGHAT, CDR2 FQNNGV. This CDR3 reads CASSLGWGAVGI.

This clonotype appeared many times. An end of the junction does not agree with germline; a read error may underlie this. The chain joins TRBV7-2 to TRBJ2-5, with 11 bases matching TRBD1. This CDR3 comprises 13 residues. Germline V gene sequence: CDR1 SGHTA, CDR2 FQGNSA. The CDR3 DNA follows: TGCGCCAGCAGCCGGGACAGGGGGGAGACCCAGTACTTC. Protein: CASSRDRGETQYF.

This clonotype showed up just a few times. The V and J genes are TRBV6-5 and TRBJ2-6, with no clear D. The CDR3 is 17 amino acids. Deletions cut 0 bases from V and 3 bases from J, with 12 bases between. Germline V gene lookup returns CDR1 MNHEY and CDR2 SVGAGI. The CDR3 is CASSYSHGSSGANVLTF. The CDR3 DNA sequence: TGTGCCAGCAGTTACTCGCACGGGTCGAGTGGGGCCAACGTCCTGACTTTC.

The J gene is TRBJ2-1, the V gene TRBV24-1; 7 bases map to TRBD1. V trimming: 0 bases; J trimming: 3 bases; junction bases outside the gene matches: 7. The CDR3 spans 17 residues. Germline CDR1 and CDR2: KGHDR and SFDVKD. DNA of the CDR3: TGTGCCACCAGTGATTTGTTATCCAGGGGGAGCTACAATGAGCAGTTCTTC. Amino acids: CATSDLLSRGSYNEQFF.

The V call is TRBV2, the J call TRBJ2-3, with 8 bases lining up with TRBD2. The CDR3 totals 16 residues. Trimming took 1 base from V and 4 from J; bases not matched to a gene: 7. Germline assignment: CDR1 SNHLY and CDR2 FYNNEI. CDR3 DNA sequence: TGTGCCAGCAGTGAAGGCCCCGGGGGGGCCTCAGATACGCAGTATTTT. Translating it yields CASSEGPGGASDTQYF.